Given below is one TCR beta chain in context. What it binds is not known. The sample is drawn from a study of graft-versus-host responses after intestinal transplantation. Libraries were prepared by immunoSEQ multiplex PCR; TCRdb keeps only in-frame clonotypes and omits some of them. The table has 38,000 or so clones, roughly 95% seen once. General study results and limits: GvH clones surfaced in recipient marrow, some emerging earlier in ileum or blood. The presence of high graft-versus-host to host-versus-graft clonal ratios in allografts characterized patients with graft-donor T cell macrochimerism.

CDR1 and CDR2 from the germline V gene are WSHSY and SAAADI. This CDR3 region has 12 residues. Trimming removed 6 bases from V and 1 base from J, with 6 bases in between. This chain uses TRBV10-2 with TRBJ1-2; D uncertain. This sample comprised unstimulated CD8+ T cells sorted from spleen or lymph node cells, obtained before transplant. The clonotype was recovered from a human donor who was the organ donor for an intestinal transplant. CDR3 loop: CASRDSNYGYTF. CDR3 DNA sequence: TGCGCCAGCAGGGATAGTAACTATGGCTACACCTTC.